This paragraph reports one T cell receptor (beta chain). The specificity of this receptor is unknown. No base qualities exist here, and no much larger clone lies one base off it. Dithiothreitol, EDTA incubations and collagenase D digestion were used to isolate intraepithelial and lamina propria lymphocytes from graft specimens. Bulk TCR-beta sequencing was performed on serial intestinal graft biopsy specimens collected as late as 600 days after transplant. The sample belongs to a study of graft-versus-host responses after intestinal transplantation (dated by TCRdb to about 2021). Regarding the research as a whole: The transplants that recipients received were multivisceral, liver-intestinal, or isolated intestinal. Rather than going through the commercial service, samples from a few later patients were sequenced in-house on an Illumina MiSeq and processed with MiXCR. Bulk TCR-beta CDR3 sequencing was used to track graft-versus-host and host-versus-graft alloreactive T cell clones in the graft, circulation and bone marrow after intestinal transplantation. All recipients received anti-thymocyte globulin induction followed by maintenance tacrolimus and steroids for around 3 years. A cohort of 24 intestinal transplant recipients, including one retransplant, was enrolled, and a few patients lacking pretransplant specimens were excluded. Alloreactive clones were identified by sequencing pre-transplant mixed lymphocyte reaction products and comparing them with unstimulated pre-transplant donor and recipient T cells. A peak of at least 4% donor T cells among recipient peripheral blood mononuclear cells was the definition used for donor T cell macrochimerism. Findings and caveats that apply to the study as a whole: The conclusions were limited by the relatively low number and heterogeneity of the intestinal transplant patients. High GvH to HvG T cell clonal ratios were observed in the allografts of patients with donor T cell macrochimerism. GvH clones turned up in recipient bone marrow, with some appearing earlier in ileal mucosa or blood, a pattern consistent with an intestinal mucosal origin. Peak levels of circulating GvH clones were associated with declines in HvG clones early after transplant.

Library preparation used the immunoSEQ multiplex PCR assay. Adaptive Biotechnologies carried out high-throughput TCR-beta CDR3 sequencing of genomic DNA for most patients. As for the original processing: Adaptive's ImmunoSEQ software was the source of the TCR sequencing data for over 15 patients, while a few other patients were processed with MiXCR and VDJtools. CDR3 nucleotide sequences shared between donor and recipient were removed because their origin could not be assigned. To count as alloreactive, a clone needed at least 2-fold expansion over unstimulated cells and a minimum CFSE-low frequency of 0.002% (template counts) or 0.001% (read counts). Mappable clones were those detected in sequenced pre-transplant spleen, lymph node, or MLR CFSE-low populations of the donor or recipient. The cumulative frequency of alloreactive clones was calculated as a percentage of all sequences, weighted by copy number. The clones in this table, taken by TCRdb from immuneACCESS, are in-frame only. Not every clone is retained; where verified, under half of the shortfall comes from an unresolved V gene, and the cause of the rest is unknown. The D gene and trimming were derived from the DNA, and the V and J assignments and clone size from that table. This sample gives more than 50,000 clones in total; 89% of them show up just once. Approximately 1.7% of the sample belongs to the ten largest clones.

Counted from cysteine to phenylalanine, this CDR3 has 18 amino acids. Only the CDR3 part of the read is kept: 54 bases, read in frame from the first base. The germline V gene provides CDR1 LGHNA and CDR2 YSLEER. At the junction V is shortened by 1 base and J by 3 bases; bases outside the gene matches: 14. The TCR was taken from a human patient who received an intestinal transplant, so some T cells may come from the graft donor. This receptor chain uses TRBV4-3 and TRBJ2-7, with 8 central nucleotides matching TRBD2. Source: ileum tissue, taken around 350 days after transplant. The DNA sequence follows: TGCGCCAGCAGCCAAGCGGGAGGGTACGGGCCACTTATCTACGAGCAGTACTTC. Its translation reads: CASSQAGGYGPLIYEQYF.